This T cell receptor beta chain was recorded in a study of technical replicates of blood from several donors. Clones were sequenced by immunoSEQ multiplex PCR, and TCRdb holds only the in-frame ones, with some missing. The profile shows roughly 90,000 clones, 96% of them singletons. Looked up from germline, CDR1 is GTSNPN and CDR2 is SVGIG (reference sequence). The CDR3 loop spans 14 amino acids. Deletions cut 5 bases from V and 0 bases from J, with 13 bases between. The sample was T cells isolated from PBMCs. The source is a human donor in good health. The chain joins TRBV30 to TRBJ1-1; D gene uncertain. In DNA, the CDR3 is TGTGCCTGGGCCCCAATTATAGTGAACACTGAAGCTTTCTTT. It codes for CAWAPIIVNTEAFF.